This T cell receptor (beta chain) appears in the sequencing data of a study of long-term antiretroviral therapy in people with HIV. Run at survey level, the immunoSEQ assay was version v3.0. Assay: immunoSEQ multiplex PCR; the TCRdb copy retains only in-frame clones and omits some. Of about 22,000 clones listed, around nine tenths were seen once; the top ten hold around 6%. This clone was seen a single time. Its antigen is unidentified. Findings and caveats of the study: Blood dating 2004 to 2017 may reflect older ART regimens. Despite increasing after ART, diversity remained lower than that of transplant donor controls. Clones with expansion before ART led the repertoire at all time points.

CDR1 is SGHRS and CDR2 is YFSETQ in the germline V gene. The CDR3 contains 16 residues. V lost 0 bases, J lost 7 bases, and 5 bases stayed unmatched. Participants living with HIV all received treatment in the United States. This sequence was found in a man in his 60s with HIV. The chain recombines TRBV5-1 with TRBJ2-1; 12 positions match TRBD1. Specimen: unsorted PBMCs, collected 0.6 years after starting antiretroviral therapy. CDR3 amino acids: CASSLAGQGAGNEQFF. Here the CDR3 DNA reads TGCGCCAGCAGCTTGGCGGGACAGGGGGCGGGGAATGAGCAGTTCTTC.